This T cell receptor beta chain was found in a study of blood T cells in healthy people across ages. With V trimmed by 3 bases and J by 2 bases, 3 bases remained unmatched. Germline CDR1 and CDR2: MNHEY and SVGEGT. This CDR3 comprises 16 residues. PBMCs, at least 6 million per sample, were isolated. A second PCR, run for about 7 to 12 cycles, used a sample-barcoded 5' primer plus a J-beta primer mix. The authors tagged each cDNA molecule using a template-switch adaptor with 12 random nucleotides. TCRdb passed the 5' RACE reads through MiXCR, listing each CDR3 protein once. In the table there are around 650,000 distinct CDR3 sequences, approximately 31% of which are singletons. A single count supports this clonotype.

V is TRBV6-2 or TRBV6-3 and J is TRBJ2-1; 11 bases map to TRBD2. The sequenced sample was blood. The sequence was obtained from a woman aged 80 or over in good health. CDR3 nucleotides: TGTGCCAGCAGTTATACTAGCGGGAGTACCTACAATGAGCAGTTCTTC. It is translated as CASSYTSGSTYNEQFF.